These 27 T cell receptor beta chains came from one sample sequenced in a study of T-cell reconstitution after alpha-beta-depleted transplantation in children. The TCRbeta library was prepared with unique molecular identifiers. TCRdb itself ran the PCR reads through MiXCR, one entry per CDR3 protein. The data contain roughly 670,000 distinct CDR3 sequences, about 12% of them singletons. Here the sequenced sample was PBMCs, taken before TCRalphabeta/CD19-depleted stem cell transplant. The receptors were sampled from a girl aged 2-10 years with congenital amegakaryocytic thrombocytopenia, due to receive a stem cell transplant.

The gene calls are TRBV12-3 or TRBV12-4 and TRBJ2-1; D uncertain. Trimming removed 5 bases at V and 9 bases at J, with 23 bases between. This CDR3 has 16 residues. The CDR3 nucleotides read TGTGCCAGCAGTCCCCGAACCCCCTCGACGGGCATTGAGCAGTTCTTC. This translates into CASSPRTPSTGIEQFF.

This clonotype was observed at least ten times. The rearrangement joins TRBV20-1 to TRBJ1-4, with 7 bases matching TRBD1. Per germline, CDR1 DFQATT and CDR2 SNEGSKA (reference sequence). This CDR3 contains 14 residues. The trim removed 5 bases at V and 7 bases at J, leaving 10 bases unmatched. The CDR3 is CSAPDRVQGEKLFF. CDR3 in DNA: TGCAGTGCTCCCGACAGGGTGCAGGGTGAAAAACTGTTTTTT.

This clonotype turned up a few times. The rearrangement joins TRBV30 to TRBJ2-1; D uncertain. V lost 0 bases, J lost 5 bases, and 11 bases lay in between. This CDR3 has 14 residues. Germline CDR1 and CDR2: GTSNPN and SVGIG (reference sequence). In DNA, the CDR3 is TGTGCCTGGAGTGTACTCGCTACCCACAATGAGCAGTTCTTC. Translating gives CAWSVLATHNEQFF.

The V call is TRBV5-1, the J call TRBJ2-2; maybe TRBD1 (5 bases). Trimming took 4 bases from V and 0 from J, leaving 13 bases between them. The V gene's germline CDR1 is SGHRS and CDR2 YFSETQ. There are 16 residues in the CDR3. This chain's CDR3 is CASSGDTGANTGELFF. The CDR3 DNA is TGCGCCAGCAGCGGTGACACAGGAGCGAACACCGGGGAGCTGTTTTTT.

This clonotype occurred many times. The rearrangement uses TRBV12-3 or TRBV12-4 and TRBJ2-7; 14 bases map to TRBD2. J lost 4 bases, V lost 6 bases, and 8 bases had no gene match. The CDR3 covers 16 residues. The CDR3 region has the DNA TGTGCCAGCAGCCCGACTAGCGGGAGGGTAGTGTACGAGCAGTACTTC. Its translation: CASSPTSGRVVYEQYF.

In its sample, this clonotype was seen a few times. This CDR3 is CSVEPAHDEQFF. CDR3 DNA: TGCAGCGTTGAACCGGCCCACGATGAGCAGTTCTTC. The chain uses TRBV29-1 and TRBJ2-1; D ambiguous. Germline loops: CDR1 SQVTM, CDR2 ANQGSEA. The CDR3 loop spans 12 amino acids. Trimming stripped 2 bases from V and 8 bases from J, with 10 bases between.

This clonotype was detected only a few times. The chain has TRBV3-1 and TRBJ2-2, with TRBD2 identical over 10 bases. Germline V gene data show CDR1 as LGHDT and CDR2 as YNNKEL (reference sequence). This CDR3 spans 16 amino acids. The J segment lost 1 base and the V segment lost 1 base, leaving 0 bases of the junction unmatched. CDR3 nucleotides: TGTGCCAGCAGCCAAGGGACTAGCGGGAACACCGGGGAGCTGTTTTTT. It encodes CASSQGTSGNTGELFF.

The count of this clonotype is one. At one of its ends the junction is not consistent with the germline gene, which may arise from a read error. The gene calls are TRBV20-1 and TRBJ1-2, with TRBD1 as a possible D gene (5 bases). CDR1 and CDR2 (germline): DFQATT, SNEGSKA (reference sequence). The CDR3 spans 14 residues. The CDR3 DNA reads as TGCAGTGCTAGAGATCTTCGGGGGGAAGACGGCTTCACCTTC. Translation gives CSARDLRGEDGFTF.

At least ten counts were recorded for this clonotype. The chain uses TRBV27 and TRBJ2-7, with 8 bases identical to TRBD2. The CDR3 runs to 14 residues. V was pared by 3 bases and J by 6 bases, with 7 bases of the junction left unmatched. CDR1 MNHEY and CDR2 SMNVEV come from the germline V gene (reference sequence). The CDR3 nucleotides read TGTGCCAGCAGTTTTAGCGGGAAACAGAGCGAGCAGTACTTC. Its translation: CASSFSGKQSEQYF.

This chain connects TRBV7-2 to TRBJ2-3; 8 bases line up with TRBD2. The V segment lost 4 bases and the J segment 5 bases; nucleotides outside the gene matches: 11. In germline, CDR1 is SGHTA, CDR2 FQGNSA. This CDR3 spans 16 amino acids. CDR3 DNA sequence: TGTGCCAGCAGCTGGAGAGCGGGAGAGGGAGGAGATACGCAGTATTTT. This encodes CASSWRAGEGGDTQYF.

This clonotype has ten or more counts. The chain carries TRBV28 and TRBJ2-1; D is possibly TRBD2 (5 bases). The CDR3 runs to 16 residues. CDR1 is MDHEN, CDR2 SYDVKM, per germline. V was trimmed by 1 base and J by 0 bases, leaving 10 bases between them. The CDR3 sequence is CASSLFSGSSYNEQFF. The CDR3 DNA sequence: TGTGCCAGCAGTTTATTCTCTGGGAGCTCCTACAATGAGCAGTTCTTC.

V and J are TRBV7-9 and TRBJ2-7; the D gene is possibly TRBD2 (6 bases). Germline loops: CDR1 SEHNR, CDR2 FQNEAQ (reference sequence). The CDR3 runs 16 residues. V lost 7 bases, J lost 1 base, and 20 bases lay in between. The CDR3 loop reads CASTIGPGLPSYEQYF. The CDR3, as DNA: TGTGCCAGCACCATCGGACCGGGACTCCCATCCTACGAGCAGTACTTC. The variable domain in full, completed from reference TRBV7-9 and TRBJ2-7, reads DTGVSQNPRHKITKRGQNVTFRCDPISEHNRLYWYRQTLGQGPEFLTYFQNEAQLEKSRLLSDRFSAERPKGSFSTLEIQRTEQGDSAMYLCASTIGPGLPSYEQYFGPGTRLTVT.

The V call is TRBV2, the J call TRBJ2-2, with D uncertain. The V gene's germline CDR1 is SNHLY and CDR2 FYNNEI. This CDR3 is 14 amino acids long. Deletions cut 4 bases from V and 5 bases from J, with 11 bases between. The DNA of the CDR3 is TGTGCCAGCAGTGGCTTAGCACTGACCGGGGAGCTGTTTTTT. Translation: CASSGLALTGELFF.

This clonotype came up a few times. The chain recombines TRBV10-3 with TRBJ1-5, with D unresolved. The CDR3 sequence is 13 residues long. The germline V and J ends were trimmed by 0 bases and 4 bases, with 4 bases remaining between them. Per germline, CDR1 ENHRY and CDR2 SYGVKD. The CDR3, as DNA: TGTGCCATCAGTGAGTCCGGGAATCAGCCCCAGCATTTT. Translation: CAISESGNQPQHF.

This clonotype was seen only a few times. The J gene is TRBJ2-1, the V gene TRBV6-1; 10 nucleotides line up with TRBD2. With 10 bases clipped from V and 8 bases from J, the junction kept 8 bases outside the gene matches. The CDR3 is 13 amino acids. Germline CDR1 is MNHNS and CDR2 is SASEGT. The DNA of the CDR3 is TGTGCCACCAAGCGGGAGGGCCTCCATGAGCAGTTCTTC. This sequence encodes CATKREGLHEQFF.

The chain recombines TRBV29-1 with TRBJ1-5; no reliable D call. From germline, CDR1 is SQVTM and CDR2 ANQGSEA. Trimming removed 4 bases at V and 1 base at J, with 8 bases between. The CDR3 is 13 amino acids. The CDR3 nucleotides read TGCAGCGTTGCCAAGGCAAGCAATCAGCCCCAGCATTTT. Its protein product is CSVAKASNQPQHF.

This clonotype appeared many times. CDR3 coding DNA: TGTGCCAGCAGTCTCGCGACGTCCGGACAGGGGATTCGGCGTGAAGCTTTCTTT. Amino acid sequence: CASSLATSGQGIRREAFF. The chain has TRBV12-3 or TRBV12-4 and TRBJ1-1; 9 bases are shared with TRBD1. This CDR3 region has 18 residues. V dropped 5 bases and J dropped 7; count of bases not matched to a gene: 20.

This clonotype was counted only a few times. The V call is TRBV6-1, the J call TRBJ1-2; D remains unclear. V dropped 7 bases and J dropped 8 bases, with 14 bases sitting between them. The CDR3 length is 12 residues. Germline V gene data show CDR1 as MNHNS and CDR2 as SASEGT. CDR3 sequence: CASTPAVRGYTF. The CDR3 DNA sequence: TGTGCCAGCACCCCTGCGGTTCGGGGCTACACCTTC.

This clonotype was observed a few times. The chain uses TRBV7-8 and TRBJ1-2; D gene uncertain. Trimming took 5 bases from V and 2 from J, leaving 15 bases between them. The germline CDR1 and CDR2 sequences are SGHVS and FQNEAQ. The CDR3 contains 15 residues. Written as DNA, the CDR3 is TGTGCCAGCAGCGCCGTGAGGTCGGGGAACTATGGCTACACCTTC. Translation: CASSAVRSGNYGYTF.

As concerns this clonotype: A single base separates this from a much larger clone, so it may be a read error. J is TRBJ2-5 and V is TRBV29-1; D not resolved. The CDR3 contains 10 residues. Germline V gives CDR1 SQVTM, CDR2 ANQGSEA. CDR3 in DNA: TGCAGCGTTGACCCGGAGACCCAGTGCTTC. Translation gives CSVDPETQCF.

This clonotype was detected only a few times. This sequence joins TRBV27 and TRBJ2-4; D could derive from TRBD1 or TRBD2 (5 bases each). CDR1 is MNHEY, CDR2 SMNVEV, per germline (reference sequence). The CDR3 sequence is 17 residues long. V was cut by 6 bases and J by 0 bases, with 18 bases left in between. CDR3 DNA sequence: TGTGCCAGCAGCCCCAGGGTTCAGGAGGTAGCCAAAAACATTCAGTACTTC. Its protein is CASSPRVQEVAKNIQYF.

The table lists this clonotype with a few counts. V and J are TRBV10-3 and TRBJ2-7; no reliable D call. This CDR3 comprises 13 residues. The germline V gene has CDR1 ENHRY and CDR2 SYGVKD. V was trimmed by 5 bases and J by 2 bases, leaving 10 bases between them. CDR3 loop: CAISPTDTYEQYF. The CDR3, as DNA: TGTGCCATCAGTCCGACCGATACCTACGAGCAGTACTTC.

This clonotype was recorded many times. The V call is TRBV20-1, the J call TRBJ1-2, with 8 bases identical to TRBD1. The CDR3 runs to 12 residues. CDR1 is DFQATT and CDR2 is SNEGSKA in the germline V gene (reference sequence). Germline trimming cut 5 bases from V and 6 bases from J; bases unmatched to any gene: 5. The CDR3 DNA reads as TGCAGTGCTTCGGACAGGGACAATGGCTACACCTTC. The encoded protein is CSASDRDNGYTF.

This chain connects TRBV20-1 to TRBJ2-1, with D possibly being TRBD1 or TRBD2 (5 bases each). Trimming stripped 0 bases from V and 8 bases from J, with 26 bases between. The CDR3 sequence is 18 residues long. Germline CDR1 is DFQATT and CDR2 is SNEGSKA (reference sequence). The CDR3 loop is CSAREGVMAESVSYEQFF. Written as DNA, the CDR3 is TGCAGTGCTAGAGAGGGGGTTATGGCGGAGTCTGTCTCTTATGAGCAGTTCTTC.

This clonotype was seen more than once but under ten times. This chain uses TRBV7-8 with TRBJ2-3; 7 bases are a match to TRBD2. Trimming removed 3 bases from V and 0 bases from J; junction bases left unmatched: 12. The CDR3 is 18 residues long. Per the germline V gene, CDR1 is SGHVS and CDR2 is FQNEAQ. DNA of the CDR3: TGTGCCAGCAGCTTGTCTTTGGCACTAGCGTCTAGCACAGATACGCAGTATTTT. It codes for CASSLSLALASSTDTQYF.

This clonotype has a count of ten or more. V and J are TRBV15 and TRBJ2-3, with D perhaps matching TRBD1 or TRBD2 (5 bases each). This CDR3 is built from 15 residues. CDR1 is LNHNV and CDR2 is YYDKDF in the germline V gene (reference sequence). V lost 0 bases and J 6 bases, leaving 13 bases between the germline ends. As DNA, the CDR3 is TGTGCCACCAGCAGAGAAATTCCGGGACCTGATACGCAGTATTTT. This gives the protein CATSREIPGPDTQYF.

The chain couples TRBV5-1 to TRBJ2-5; D is unclear. The germline CDR1 and CDR2 sequences are SGHRS and YFSETQ. The CDR3 is made up of 13 amino acids. V shed 1 base and J shed 2 bases, with 6 bases lying between them. CDR3 loop: CASSLSHQETQYF. The CDR3 nucleotides are TGCGCCAGCAGCTTGAGCCATCAAGAGACCCAGTACTTC.